A selection of T cell receptor beta chains follows, all from one sample in a study of blood T cell repertoires in COVID-19. Assay: immunoSEQ multiplex PCR; the TCRdb copy retains only in-frame clones and omits some. The table lists 250,000 or so clones, about 91% of them singletons. Sample: peripheral blood. The receptors derive from an elderly man with acute or convalescent COVID-19. Both conserved end residues are part of each CDR3. A D gene is named only where the DNA matches it firmly. Clone size, where shown, is once, few, many, or a class for clones that have expanded.

DNA	CDR3	size	D	V	J
TGTGCCAGCAGTCGGACCGGGAGGGAGAACACTGAAGCTTTCTTT	CASSRTGRENTEAFF	NA	NA	TRBV6-5	TRBJ1-1
TGTGCCAGCTCACCAAGGACAGGGTCCTACAATGAGCAGTTCTTC	CASSPRTGSYNEQFF	NA	TRBD1	TRBV18	TRBJ2-1
TGTGCTAGTGGTTTGGTATACACCAGCTCCTACAATGAGCAGTTCTTC	CASGLVYTSSYNEQFF	once	NA	TRBV12-5	TRBJ2-1
TGTGCCAGCAGTTACGGGACAGGGAACCAGCCCCAGCATTTT	CASSYGTGNQPQHF	NA	TRBD1	TRBV6-6	TRBJ1-5
TGCGCCAGCAGCCCCGAGGCCGTTACTAGACAAGAGACCCAGTACTTC	CASSPEAVTRQETQYF	NA	NA	TRBV5-1	TRBJ2-5
TGTGCCAGCAGCTTAGCGTTCGGACAAGGAGAGACCCAGTACTTC	CASSLAFGQGETQYF	NA	NA	TRBV7-2	TRBJ2-5
TGTGCCAGCAGCTTAGGGGTTACTACAAATCAGCCCCAGCATTTT	CASSLGVTTNQPQHF	NA	NA	TRBV7-2	TRBJ1-5
TGTGCCAGCTCACCGGTCCAGGGGGGTGACACTGAAGCTTTCTTT	CASSPVQGGDTEAFF	NA	TRBD1	TRBV18	TRBJ1-1
TGTGCCACCAGCAGAGATCTCGGGTACGCCGGGGAGCTGTTTTTT	CATSRDLGYAGELFF	NA	NA	TRBV15	TRBJ2-2
TGTGCCAGCAGCTTCAGGTCTCGAAATGAGCAGTTCTTC	CASSFRSRNEQFF	NA	NA	TRBV7-2	TRBJ2-1
TGCGCCAGCAGCCCCTTACTACAGGGGGCCTTATTGAACACTGAAGCTTTCTTT	CASSPLLQGALLNTEAFF	NA	TRBD1	TRBV4-3	TRBJ1-1
TGTGCCAGCAGTTTAGTCAGGGGTGAGACCCAGTACTTC	CASSLVRGETQYF	NA	NA	TRBV12-3/TRBV12-4	TRBJ2-5
TGTGCCAGCAGCTTAACAGGGCTGAACACTGAAGCTTTCTTT	CASSLTGLNTEAFF	NA	NA	TRBV3-1/TRBV3-2	TRBJ1-1
TGTGCCAGCAGCTACTGGGGGGGGCCTGGCAATCAGCCCCAGCATTTT	CASSYWGGPGNQPQHF	once	NA	TRBV6-5	TRBJ1-5
TGTGCCAGCAGCCAATACAGGAATGACTACAATGAGCAGTTCTTC	CASSQYRNDYNEQFF	NA	NA	TRBV14	TRBJ2-1
TGTGCCAGCAGCTTAACCCCAGAAGGCACAGATACGCAGTATTTT	CASSLTPEGTDTQYF	NA	NA	TRBV7-6	TRBJ2-3
TGTGCCAGTAGACCACCGGGACAAAAATTATACAATGAGCAGTTCTTC	CASRPPGQKLYNEQFF	NA	NA	TRBV19	TRBJ2-1
TGTGCCAGCAGCTTTCAGAGCACAGATACGCAGTATTTT	CASSFQSTDTQYF	NA	NA	TRBV11-3	TRBJ2-3
TGTGCCACCAGCAGGGACAGCGCTGTCACCGGGGAGCTGTTTTTT	CATSRDSAVTGELFF	many	NA	TRBV15	TRBJ2-2
TGTGCCAGCATGCCGGGCCCCCAGGGGTTTAGCTACACCTTC	CASMPGPQGFSYTF	NA	NA	TRBV9	TRBJ1-2
TGTGCCAGCAGTCCGGGACTAGCGGGAGAGAGCGGGGAGCTGTTTTTT	CASSPGLAGESGELFF	NA	TRBD2	TRBV27	TRBJ2-2
TGTGCCACCTCCCTTGTGACAGGATCAGATAGTACGCAGTATTTT	CATSLVTGSDSTQYF	NA	NA	TRBV19	TRBJ2-3
TGTGCCAGCAGTTTATCGTACGGGGAACTAACCTACGAGCAGTACTTC	CASSLSYGELTYEQYF	NA	NA	TRBV27	TRBJ2-7
TGTGCCAGCAGCCCGCAGGACAGGGAAAATGGCTACACCTTC	CASSPQDRENGYTF	NA	TRBD1	TRBV7-2	TRBJ1-2
TGTGCCAGCAGTCCAGGGACAGGTAGCTATGGCTACACCTTC	CASSPGTGSYGYTF	NA	TRBD1	TRBV27	TRBJ1-2
TGTGCCAGCAGCCTTATGACAGGGGGAGGCAATCAGCCCCAGCATTTT	CASSLMTGGGNQPQHF	NA	TRBD1	TRBV7-2	TRBJ1-5
TGTGCCAGCAGCCAAGACCCGGGGGGCAGTGAGACCCAGTACTTC	CASSQDPGGSETQYF	NA	NA	TRBV3-1/TRBV3-2	TRBJ2-5
TGCGCCAGCAGCCTTGGGACAGGGGAAACCGGGGAGCTGTTTTTT	CASSLGTGETGELFF	NA	TRBD1	TRBV5-1	TRBJ2-2
TGTGCCAGCAGTCAGACAGGAGGTCTTGGGGATCAGCCCCAGCATTTT	CASSQTGGLGDQPQHF	NA	NA	TRBV6-2/TRBV6-3	TRBJ1-5
TGTGCCAGCAGCTTAGGAGGGCCTCCTCTCTACGAGCAGTACTTC	CASSLGGPPLYEQYF	NA	NA	TRBV11-1	TRBJ2-7
TGTGCTAGTGGTTTGGTCCCCCGGGGGATCTATGAGCAGTTCTTC	CASGLVPRGIYEQFF	NA	NA	TRBV12-5	TRBJ2-1
TGCGCCAGCAGCCAAGATATGACAGGTAGGGAGCAGTACTTC	CASSQDMTGREQYF	NA	NA	TRBV4-1	TRBJ2-7
TGCGCCAGCAGCCAAGATTTACTAGCGGGAGGGCCCACAGATACGCAGTATTTT	CASSQDLLAGGPTDTQYF	NA	TRBD2	TRBV4-3	TRBJ2-3
TGTGCCAGCAGCGCTAGGCGACAGGGGGCGAACACCGGGGAGCTGTTTTTT	CASSARRQGANTGELFF	NA	TRBD1	TRBV9	TRBJ2-2
TGTGCCAGCAGCCCCAGGAGGGCGCGGACTTTCTTT	CASSPRRARTFF	NA	NA	TRBV7-9	TRBJ1-1
TGTGCCAGCAGCTTAGATCCTTACTACGAGCAGTACTTC	CASSLDPYYEQYF	NA	NA	TRBV11-2	TRBJ2-7